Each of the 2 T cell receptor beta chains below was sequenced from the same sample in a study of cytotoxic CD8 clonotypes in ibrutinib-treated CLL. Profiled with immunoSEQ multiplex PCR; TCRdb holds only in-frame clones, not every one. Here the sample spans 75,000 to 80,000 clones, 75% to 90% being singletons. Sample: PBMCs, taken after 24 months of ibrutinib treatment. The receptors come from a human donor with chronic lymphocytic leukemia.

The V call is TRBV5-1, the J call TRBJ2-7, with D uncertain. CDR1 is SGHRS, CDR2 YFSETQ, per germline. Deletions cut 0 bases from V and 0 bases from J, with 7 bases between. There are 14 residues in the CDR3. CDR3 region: CASSLGDISYEQYF. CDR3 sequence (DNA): TGCGCCAGCAGCTTGGGAGACATCTCCTACGAGCAGTACTTC.

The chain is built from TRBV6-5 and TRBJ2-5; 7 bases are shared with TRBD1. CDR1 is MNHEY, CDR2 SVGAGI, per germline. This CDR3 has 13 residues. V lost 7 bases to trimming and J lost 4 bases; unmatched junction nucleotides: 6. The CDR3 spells CASTPGQTETQYF. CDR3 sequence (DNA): TGTGCCAGCACTCCGGGACAGACAGAGACCCAGTACTTC.